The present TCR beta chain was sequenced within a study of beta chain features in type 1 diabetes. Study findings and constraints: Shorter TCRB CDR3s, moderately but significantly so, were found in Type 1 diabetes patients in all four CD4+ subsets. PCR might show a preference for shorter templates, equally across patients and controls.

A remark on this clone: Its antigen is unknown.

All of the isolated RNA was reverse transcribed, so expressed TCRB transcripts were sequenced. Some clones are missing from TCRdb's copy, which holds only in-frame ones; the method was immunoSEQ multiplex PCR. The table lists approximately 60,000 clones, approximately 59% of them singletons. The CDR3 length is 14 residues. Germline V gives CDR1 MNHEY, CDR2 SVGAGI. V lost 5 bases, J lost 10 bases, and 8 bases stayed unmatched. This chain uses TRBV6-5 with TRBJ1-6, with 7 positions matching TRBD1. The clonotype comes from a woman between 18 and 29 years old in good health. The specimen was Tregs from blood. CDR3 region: CASSPWDSHSPLHF. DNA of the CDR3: TGTGCCAGCAGTCCCTGGGACAGCCACTCACCCCTCCACTTT.